These 28 T cell receptor beta chains came from one sample sequenced in a study of shared T cell receptors in the human thymus (dated by TCRdb to the early 2020s). The library was made by the immunoSEQ multiplex PCR assay. Here the immuneACCESS table is served through TCRdb, limited to in-frame sequences with V and J called. Missing clones are a known gap in these copies; in checked studies unresolved V genes cover under half, and the rest lacks a known reason. The table for this sample lists about 610,000 clones; approximately 90% of them were counted only once. Roughly 0.0097% of the sample is held by the ten biggest clonotypes. The same data also contributed to another study, on human thymus T cells.

Sequenced sample: thymocytes. Source of these receptors: a boy less than two years old with a congenital heart defect. Donor details come from another sample of the same person, matched by shared clones.

This clone was observed a handful of times. The chain uses TRBV5-1 and TRBJ2-5, with D perhaps matching TRBD2 (6 bases). Matching the DNA end better, TRBJ2-7 makes the J call doubtful. The CDR3 has 14 residues. Germline V CDR1 and CDR2: SGHRS, YFSETQ. The DNA for the CDR3 is TGCGCCAGCACGGGCGGGGACCGGGGTGGCGAGCAGTACTTC. The encoded protein is CASTGGDRGGEQYF.

V and J are TRBV7-8 and TRBJ2-7; 11 nucleotides match TRBD1. Germline values: CDR1 SGHVS, CDR2 FQNEAQ. The CDR3 contains 16 residues. J gave up 6 bases and V 5 bases, and 12 bases lay outside the gene matches. CDR3 loop: CASSPFKDRGRFEQYF. The CDR3 DNA reads as TGTGCCAGCAGCCCGTTTAAGGACAGGGGGCGCTTCGAGCAGTACTTC.

This CDR3 is CASSESGVTRHTEAFF. The CDR3 DNA reads as TGTGCCAGCAGTGAATCTGGGGTCACTAGGCACACTGAAGCTTTCTTT. The chain employs TRBV6-1 and TRBJ1-1, with D hard to call. V lost 2 bases and J 3 bases, leaving 16 bases between the germline ends. The CDR3 spans 16 residues. Germline CDR1 reads MNHNS; CDR2 reads SASEGT.

The chain is built from TRBV28 and TRBJ2-5, with TRBD2 matching 7 bases. The V gene's germline CDR1 is MDHEN and CDR2 SYDVKM. This CDR3 has 12 amino acids. V was clipped by 2 bases and J by 8 bases; unmatched bases: 2. CDR3 protein: CASSLGDYTQYF. CDR3 in DNA: TGTGCCAGCAGTTTAGGGGACTATACCCAGTACTTC.

The chain is built from TRBV29-1 and TRBJ2-1, with TRBD2 matching 8 bases. CDR3 length: 12 residues. Per germline, CDR1 SQVTM and CDR2 ANQGSEA. J was trimmed by 9 bases and V by 6 bases; bases with no gene match: 7. Written as DNA, the CDR3 is TGCAGCGTGCCGGGACTAGGTGGTGAGCAGTTCTTC. Its protein is CSVPGLGGEQFF.

This clone was seen a single time. The CDR3 DNA is TGCGCCAGCAGCTTGACGACAGACTACGAGCAGTACTTC. Encoded protein: CASSLTTDYEQYF. The V gene is TRBV5-1, the J gene TRBJ2-7; D is perhaps TRBD1 (5 bases). CDR1 is SGHRS, CDR2 YFSETQ, per germline. The V gene lost 1 base and the J gene lost 3 bases, with 8 bases spanning the gap. This CDR3 region has 13 residues.

The V gene is TRBV4-1, the J gene TRBJ2-3; 10 bases align to TRBD2. V shed 0 bases and J 6 bases; nucleotides not matched to a gene: 9. The CDR3 extends over 17 amino acids. Germline loops: CDR1 MGHRA, CDR2 YSYEKL. The CDR3 DNA follows: TGCGCCAGCAGCCAAGAACATACTAGCGGGAAATCCGATACGCAGTATTTT. Protein sequence: CASSQEHTSGKSDTQYF.

This clone was observed a single time. V is TRBV11-2 and J is TRBJ2-1; D is unresolved. The CDR3 extends over 16 amino acids. CDR1 is SGHAT, CDR2 FQNNGV, per germline. Trimming removed 5 bases from V and 1 base from J, with 15 bases in between. The CDR3 protein is CASSLPLEESYNEQFF. As DNA, the CDR3 is TGTGCCAGCAGCCTCCCCCTAGAGGAGTCCTACAATGAGCAGTTCTTC.

The J gene is TRBJ2-6, the V gene TRBV7-9; no firm D call. V lost 2 bases to trimming and J lost 2 bases, with 10 bases between them. The germline CDR1 and CDR2 sequences are SEHNR and FQNEAQ (reference sequence). The CDR3 has 16 amino acids. CDR3 sequence: CASSLYVRPGANVLTF. The DNA of the CDR3 is TGTGCCAGCAGCTTATATGTCAGGCCTGGGGCCAACGTCCTGACTTTC.

The rearrangement joins TRBV15 to TRBJ2-4; 7 positions agree with TRBD2. The V gene end was trimmed by 7 bases and the J gene end by 0 bases; junction bases not matched to a gene: 9. The CDR3 loop spans 16 amino acids. CDR1 LNHNV and CDR2 YYDKDF come from the germline V gene (reference sequence). DNA of the CDR3: TGTGCCACCACAGGCGGGAGCGAGCTAGCCAAAAACATTCAGTACTTC. This encodes CATTGGSELAKNIQYF.

This chain links TRBV6-4 with TRBJ2-5; D perhaps matches TRBD1 (7 bases). Between the trimmed V and J ends, which lost 0 bases and 7 bases, there was a span of 21 bases. Germline assignment: CDR1 MRHNA and CDR2 SNTAGT. CDR3 length: 17 amino acids. CDR3 in DNA: TGTGCCAGCAGTGACTCCTTATTGGGCAGGGGGAGGCGGACCCAGTACTTC. Translating it yields CASSDSLLGRGRRTQYF.

The chain uses TRBV6-1 and TRBJ2-2, with a weak D call TRBD1 (6 bases). The CDR3 has 13 residues. Trimming left V 8 bases short and J 7 bases short, with 14 bases between. The germline CDR1 and CDR2 sequences are MNHNS and SASEGT. For the CDR3, the DNA is TGTGCCAGCTCCGTCCCGACAGGCGGGGAGCTGTTTTTT. Residues: CASSVPTGGELFF.

The CDR3 DNA reads TGTGCCAGCAGCTTAGAGGGCAGAGAGAACACTGAAGCTTTCTTT. Amino acids: CASSLEGRENTEAFF. The chain employs TRBV11-2 and TRBJ1-1; no clear D. V lost 0 bases, J lost 1 base, and 9 bases lay in between. Germline V lookup: CDR1 SGHAT, CDR2 FQNNGV. The CDR3 is made up of 15 amino acids.

The chain employs TRBV6-7 and TRBJ2-5, with 7 bases identical to TRBD2. TRBV6-7 is classed as an ORF, of uncertain function. V trimming: 6 bases; J trimming: 2 bases; junction bases outside the gene matches: 9. CDR3 length: 15 amino acids. CDR3: CASRPRLADQETQYF. CDR3 nucleotides: TGTGCCAGCAGACCTCGACTAGCTGATCAAGAGACCCAGTACTTC.

The gene calls are TRBV7-2 and TRBJ2-3; 8 positions match TRBD2. The CDR3 contains 17 residues. Trimming took 4 bases from V and 0 from J; bases not matched to a gene: 9. Germline V gives CDR1 SGHTA, CDR2 FQGNSA. CDR3 in DNA: TGTGCCAGCAGCTACCCCGGAAAGCGGGAGAGCACAGATACGCAGTATTTT. Protein sequence: CASSYPGKRESTDTQYF.

This chain uses TRBV7-2 with TRBJ2-7, with TRBD2 matching 7 bases. V shed 4 bases, J shed 0 bases, and the junction held 18 bases outside the gene matches. Germline loops: CDR1 SGHTA, CDR2 FQGNSA. This CDR3 is built from 19 residues. CDR3 in DNA: TGTGCCAGCAGCTGGCATCGGACCCGAACGGGGGACTACTCCTACGAGCAGTACTTC. Translation gives CASSWHRTRTGDYSYEQYF. The full variable domain, with the rest looked up from reference TRBV7-2 and TRBJ2-7, is GAGVSQSPSNKVTEKGKDVELRCDPISGHTALYWYRQSLGQGLEFLIYFQGNSAPDKSGLPSDRFSAERTGGSVSTLTIQRTQQEDSAVYLCASSWHRTRTGDYSYEQYFGPGTRLTVT.

This clone was detected only once. Here the CDR3 DNA reads TGTGCCAGCAGTTTTCACGGGAGAGGCAAAAACATTCAGTACTTC. Amino acids: CASSFHGRGKNIQYF. The rearrangement links TRBV27 to TRBJ2-4; possible D gene TRBD2, 6 bases. The CDR3 totals 15 residues. From germline, CDR1 is MNHEY and CDR2 SMNVEV (reference sequence). V was cut by 3 bases and J by 3 bases, with 12 bases left in between.

The chain carries TRBV7-2 and TRBJ1-1; D might be TRBD1 (6 bases). The CDR3 has 14 residues. The germline CDR1 and CDR2 sequences are SGHTA and FQGNSA. Deletions cut 3 bases from V and 2 bases from J, with 10 bases between. The CDR3 nucleotides are TGTGCCAGCAGCTTCGGGGGGCTCAACACTGAAGCTTTCTTT. This codes for CASSFGGLNTEAFF.

The chain joins TRBV5-1 to TRBJ2-7, with D possibly being TRBD2 (5 bases). The CDR3 spans 17 residues. Germline V gives CDR1 SGHRS, CDR2 YFSETQ. Trimming shortened V by 2 bases and J by 7 bases, and 25 bases separated the two germline ends. CDR3 sequence: CASSLLAHGEQVGEQYF. The CDR3 DNA sequence: TGCGCCAGCAGCTTATTGGCCCACGGGGAACAAGTGGGAGAGCAGTACTTC.

The rearrangement links TRBV5-6 to TRBJ2-7; no reliable D call. The germline V gene encodes CDR1 SGHDT and CDR2 YYEEEE. The CDR3 runs 10 residues. Between the trimmed V and J ends, which lost 7 bases and 6 bases, there was a span of 8 bases. CDR3 residues: CASRKLEQYF. CDR3 nucleotide sequence: TGTGCCAGCCGTAAACTCGAGCAGTACTTC.

The chain uses TRBV5-3 and TRBJ1-5; perhaps TRBD1 as D (6 bases). TRBV5-3 is reported as an ORF; its role is uncertain. The V end was cut by 8 bases, the J end by 4 bases, with 16 bases between. The CDR3 consists of 14 residues. The CDR3 DNA reads TGTGCCAGGTACCGCGACAGGCTGAATCAGCCCCAGCATTTT. It is translated as CARYRDRLNQPQHF.

The chain uses TRBV4-3 and TRBJ1-4, with D possibly matching TRBD1 (5 bases). This CDR3 region has 16 residues. The germline V gene has CDR1 LGHNA and CDR2 YSLEER. V lost 4 bases, J lost 8 bases, and 20 bases lay in between. CDR3: CASSPDIVRVYEKLFF. Here the CDR3 DNA reads TGCGCCAGCAGCCCCGACATTGTCAGGGTATACGAAAAACTGTTTTTT.

The chain combines TRBV19 with TRBJ2-6; 8 bases line up with TRBD2. Germline V gene sequence: CDR1 LNHDA, CDR2 SQIVND (reference sequence). The CDR3 runs to 19 residues. With 7 bases clipped from V and 1 base from J, the junction kept 15 bases outside the gene matches. The CDR3 coding sequence is TGTGCCAGTACGGGCTGGACTCGCGGGAGGATGTCTGGGGCCAACGTCCTGACTTTC. It translates to CASTGWTRGRMSGANVLTF.

The V and J genes are TRBV14 and TRBJ2-7, with 16 bases fitting TRBD2. The CDR3 is 18 residues long. From germline, CDR1 is SGHDN and CDR2 FVKESK. V lost 3 bases, J lost 5 bases, and 10 bases stayed unmatched. CDR3 region: CASSQGLAGGEFPDEQYF. CDR3 nucleotides: TGTGCCAGCAGCCAGGGACTAGCGGGAGGGGAGTTCCCGGACGAGCAGTACTTC.

This rearrangement joins TRBV5-6 to TRBJ2-5; 16 nucleotides match TRBD2. With V trimmed by 4 bases and J by 5 bases, 2 bases remained unmatched. The CDR3 covers 15 residues. Looked up from germline, CDR1 is SGHDT and CDR2 is YYEEEE. The CDR3 nucleotides read TGTGCCAGCAGCGTGGGACTAGCGGGAGGGGAGACCCAGTACTTC. Its translation is CASSVGLAGGETQYF.

This clone has a single count. The CDR3 nucleotides are TGTGCCAGTACCATAAGGAGGCAGCCCAGCTCTGGAAACACCATATATTTT. This sequence encodes CASTIRRQPSSGNTIYF. The chain couples TRBV19 to TRBJ1-3; D gene unclear. This CDR3 spans 17 amino acids. Germline CDR1 reads LNHDA; CDR2 reads SQIVND (reference sequence). Deletions cut 7 bases from V and 0 bases from J, with 19 bases between.

The chain employs TRBV6-5 and TRBJ2-3; tentatively, D is TRBD2 (5 bases). The CDR3 totals 14 residues. Germline CDR1 reads MNHEY; CDR2 reads SVGAGI. The V and J ends lost 2 bases and 5 bases respectively, with 11 bases between them. Here the CDR3 DNA reads TGTGCCAGCAGTTACCACCTTCGGGAAGATACGCAGTATTTT. This translates into CASSYHLREDTQYF.

The chain combines TRBV28 with TRBJ2-7, with 9 positions matching TRBD2. There are 16 residues in the CDR3. From germline, CDR1 is MDHEN and CDR2 SYDVKM. V shed 3 bases and J 0 bases; nucleotides not matched to a gene: 6. The CDR3 nucleotides read TGTGCCAGCAGTTTGGTGGTGCGGGAGGGCTCCTACGAGCAGTACTTC. This translates into CASSLVVREGSYEQYF.